The T cell receptor (beta chain) described here comes from a study of blood T cell repertoires in COVID-19. Study background: The samples span acute and convalescent COVID-19 from the United States, Italy and Spain.

The J segment lost 7 bases and the V segment lost 0 bases, leaving 4 bases of the junction unmatched. Germline lookup yields CDR1 LGHDT and CDR2 YNNKEL (reference sequence). The CDR3 is 14 residues long. As handled by the study authors: Cell counts per sample came from amplifying reference gene primers. The data were produced by immunoSEQ multiplex PCR, yet TCRdb's version contains in-frame clones alone and is incomplete. V, J and clone size derive from that table, while D and trimming were established from the DNA sequence. Among about half a million clones, 70% to 90% were seen once, and the ten largest hold under 4%.

The clonotype was recovered from a human donor in a cohort sampled during active COVID-19. V is TRBV3-1 (or the pseudogene TRBV3-2) and J is TRBJ1-2; 8 nucleotides align to TRBD1. Sequenced input: peripheral blood. For the CDR3, the DNA is TGTGCCAGCAGCCAAGACTGGACAGGGTCTGGCTACACCTTC. The encoded protein is CASSQDWTGSGYTF.